Presented here are 10 T cell receptor beta chains from one specimen sequenced in a study of T cells in Graves' hyperthyroidism and ophthalmopathy. The CDR3 regions of TCR beta were amplified from RNA transcripts. The HTBI primer set served for first-round RT-PCR of the TCR CDR3. TCRdb re-called the multiplex PCR reads with MiXCR, one entry per CDR3 protein. The repertoire has almost 600,000 distinct CDR3 sequences, approximately 14% of them found once; the top ten carry around 5.4%. Source material: blood. The receptors were gathered from a woman aged 25 to 39 with Graves' hyperthyroidism that later progressed to Graves' ophthalmopathy.

J is TRBJ2-7 and V is TRBV27; D is perhaps TRBD1 (5 bases). With 9 bases removed from V and 0 bases from J, the gap between germline ends came to 12 bases. This CDR3 region has 13 residues. Germline lookup yields CDR1 MNHEY and CDR2 SMNVEV (reference sequence). The CDR3 here is CASKRGSSYEQYF. The CDR3 coding sequence is TGTGCCAGTAAAAGGGGTAGCTCCTACGAGCAGTACTTC.

The sample holds a few counts of this clonotype. V gene TRBV29-1 combines with J gene TRBJ1-4; D not resolved. The CDR3 contains 13 residues. CDR1 is SQVTM and CDR2 is ANQGSEA in the germline V gene. V lost 7 bases and J 7 bases, leaving 16 bases between the germline ends. CDR3 residues: CSALDQRGEKLFF. The CDR3 nucleotides are TGCAGCGCCCTGGACCAGCGGGGTGAAAAACTGTTTTTT.

This clonotype has at least ten counts. The chain uses TRBV24-1 and TRBJ2-1; D is possibly TRBD1 (6 bases). Trimming removed 4 bases at V and 4 bases at J, with 16 bases between. Looked up from germline, CDR1 is KGHDR and CDR2 is SFDVKD. The length of the CDR3 is 16 residues. This CDR3 reads CATSDHPATGYNEQFF. CDR3 nucleotide sequence: TGTGCCACCAGTGACCATCCTGCGACAGGTTACAATGAGCAGTTCTTC.

This clonotype appeared many times. The chain couples TRBV6-1 to TRBJ2-3; no reliable D call. The CDR3 is 12 residues long. The germline V gene encodes CDR1 MNHNS and CDR2 SASEGT. V was trimmed by 5 bases and J by 6 bases, leaving 9 bases between them. CDR3: CASSSPRDTQYF. The CDR3 DNA reads as TGTGCCAGCAGTTCCCCTCGGGATACGCAGTATTTT.

This clonotype has only a few counts. The J gene is TRBJ1-5, the V gene TRBV19; possible D gene TRBD1, 5 bases. This CDR3 region has 13 residues. CDR1 LNHDA and CDR2 SQIVND come from the germline V gene (reference sequence). The V end lost 3 bases, the J end lost 6 bases, and 9 bases lay between the germline ends. The CDR3: CASSMEGRQPQHF. The CDR3 DNA follows: TGTGCCAGTAGTATGGAGGGACGTCAGCCCCAGCATTTT.

This clonotype was recorded only once. Its ends do not fully match the called genes, so a read error is possible. Here the CDR3 DNA reads TGTGCCAGCCCACCACCCTCTGGAGAGACCCAGTACTTC. It is translated as CASPPPSGETQYF. The chain links TRBV18 to TRBJ2-5; D not resolved. Per germline, CDR1 KGHSH and CDR2 LQKENI. This CDR3 is 13 amino acids long. The full variable domain, in which reference TRBV18 and TRBJ2-5 provide the parts outside the CDR3, is NAGVMQNPRHLVRRRGQEARLRCSPMKGHSHVYWYRQLPEEGLKFMVYLQKENIIDESGMPKERFSAEFPKEGPSILRIQQVVRGDSAAYFCASPPPSGETQYFGPGTRLLVL.

The table lists this clonotype with many counts. The chain recombines TRBV6-1 with TRBJ1-2; TRBD1 agrees at 7 bases. This CDR3 contains 15 residues. V was clipped by 5 bases and J by 2 bases; unmatched bases: 8. CDR1 is MNHNS, CDR2 SASEGT, per germline. The chain's CDR3 is CASSSTGVGNYGYTF. In nucleotides, the CDR3 is TGTGCCAGCAGTTCTACAGGGGTAGGGAACTATGGCTACACCTTC.

At least ten counts were recorded for this clonotype. The rearrangement links TRBV14 to TRBJ1-2; TRBD1 is a possible D gene (5 bases). Germline V gene data show CDR1 as SGHDN and CDR2 as FVKESK. Trimming left V 1 base short and J 4 bases short, with 7 bases between. The CDR3 is 13 amino acids. CDR3 nucleotide sequence: TGTGCCAGCAGCCAAGCGGGGGTCTATGGCTACACCTTC. Translated, it gives CASSQAGVYGYTF.

This clonotype was observed a handful of times. The chain combines TRBV4-2 with TRBJ2-1; D might be TRBD1 or TRBD2, each matching 5 bases. Trimming removed 1 base at V and 4 bases at J, with 14 bases between. The CDR3 has 16 residues. Germline-derived CDR1 and CDR2 are LGHNA and YNFKEQ. In nucleotides, the CDR3 is TGTGCCAGCAGCCAAGGACCGGGACGCGCGTACAATGAGCAGTTCTTC. Protein sequence: CASSQGPGRAYNEQFF.

This clonotype was detected ten times or more. The chain is built from TRBV7-9 and TRBJ2-1; D gene uncertain. CDR1 is SEHNR and CDR2 is FQNEAQ in the germline V gene (reference sequence). The CDR3 is 14 residues long. With 5 bases removed from V and 8 bases from J, the gap between germline ends came to 16 bases. The CDR3 region is CASSPRSTSDEQFF. The CDR3 bases are TGTGCCAGCAGCCCGAGGAGTACAAGCGATGAGCAGTTCTTC.